Listed here are 32 T cell receptor beta chains from one sample, sequenced in a study of T cells expressing NK-cell markers. Each CDR3 protein gets one entry in TCRdb, which reprocessed the 5' RACE reads and gives no DNA. The table lists roughly 420,000 distinct CDR3 sequences, with 6% to 8% in the top ten. Sequencing was performed on blood T cells: a sorted CD56 or NKG2C T cell subset, CD4+ or CD8+ T cells, or bulk PBMC T cells (not recorded which). These TCRs come from a woman between 18 and 75 years old in good health.

CDR3 in amino acids: CSVTTSSGELFF. The chain links TRBV29-1 to TRBJ2-2; absent DNA, TCRdb's TRBD2 call cannot be checked. The CDR3 runs to 12 residues. Germline CDR1 is SQVTM and CDR2 is ANQGSEA.

The chain links TRBV7-9 to TRBJ1-1; the TCRdb call, TRBD1, lacks DNA for checking. The CDR3 is made up of 13 amino acids. Germline V CDR1 and CDR2: SEHNR, FQNEAQ (reference sequence). The chain's CDR3 is CASSETENTEAFF. Variable domain in full (rest from reference TRBV7-9 and TRBJ1-1): DTGVSQNPRHKITKRGQNVTFRCDPISEHNRLYWYRQTLGQGPEFLTYFQNEAQLEKSRLLSDRFSAERPKGSFSTLEIQRTEQGDSAMYLCASSETENTEAFFGQGTRLTVV.

The rearrangement links TRBV20-1 to TRBJ2-3; TCRdb lists TRBD1, though no DNA is available to test this call. Germline assignment: CDR1 DFQATT and CDR2 SNEGSKA (reference sequence). The CDR3 totals 14 residues. This CDR3 reads CSARRQGSTDTQYF.

The chain links TRBV27 to TRBJ2-7; checking the TCRdb D call of TRBD1 is not possible without DNA. The germline V gene encodes CDR1 MNHEY and CDR2 SMNVEV (reference sequence). The CDR3 totals 13 residues. CDR3 region: CASSLSAGDRQYF.

This chain connects TRBV5-4 to TRBJ2-7; there is no DNA to check the TCRdb D call of TRBD2. CDR3 size: 15 residues. The germline gives CDR1 SGHNT, CDR2 YYREEE (reference sequence). The CDR3 region is CASRSTGTRTYEQYF.

The CDR3 spells CASSLDRSGYSGNTIYF. The chain is built from TRBV7-8 and TRBJ1-3. CDR1 is SGHVS, CDR2 FQNEAQ, per germline. This CDR3 region has 17 residues. The variable domain in full, completed from reference TRBV7-8 and TRBJ1-3, reads GAGVSQSPRYKVAKRGQDVALRCDPISGHVSLFWYQQALGQGPEFLTYFQNEAQLDKSGLPSDRFFAERPEGSVSTLKIQRTQQEDSAVYLCASSLDRSGYSGNTIYFGEGSWLTVV.

This chain links TRBV7-2 with TRBJ2-5; TCRdb indicates TRBD1, and absent DNA this call remains unverified. This CDR3 contains 14 residues. Looked up from germline, CDR1 is SGHTA and CDR2 is FQGNSA. The CDR3 sequence: CASSSQTGKETQYF. Combining the CDR3 with reference TRBV7-2 and TRBJ2-5 gives the whole variable domain GAGVSQSPSNKVTEKGKDVELRCDPISGHTALYWYRQSLGQGLEFLIYFQGNSAPDKSGLPSDRFSAERTGGSVSTLTIQRTQQEDSAVYLCASSSQTGKETQYFGPGTRLLVL.

The chain recombines TRBV7-8 with TRBJ2-1; TCRdb outputs TRBD2, but without DNA this stays unchecked. The length of the CDR3 is 19 residues. Germline V gives CDR1 SGHVS, CDR2 FQNEAQ. CDR3 protein: CASSLEVMGLAGGPGEQFF.

The chain has TRBV28 and TRBJ1-4. CDR1 and CDR2 from the germline V gene are MDHEN and SYDVKM. This CDR3 is 15 amino acids long. This CDR3 is CASSSGGATNEKLFF. The entire variable domain, with the rest obtained from reference TRBV28 and TRBJ1-4, is as follows: DVKVTQSSRYLVKRTGEKVFLECVQDMDHENMFWYRQDPGLGLRLIYFSYDVKMKEKGDIPEGYSVSREKKERFSLILESASTNQTSMYLCASSSGGATNEKLFFGSGTQLSVL.

The J gene is TRBJ1-4, the V gene TRBV12-3 or TRBV12-4; TCRdb designates TRBD1, a call that cannot be tested without DNA. The CDR3 covers 16 residues. The CDR3 sequence: CASRPDRGAPNEKLFF.

The chain uses TRBV29-1 and TRBJ2-7; TCRdb returns TRBD1, unconfirmable since there is no DNA. The CDR3 is made up of 12 amino acids. The germline CDR1 and CDR2 sequences are SQVTM and ANQGSEA. CDR3 sequence: CSALTGNYEQYF.

This rearrangement joins TRBV6-5 to TRBJ2-4. The CDR3 runs 16 residues. CDR1 is MNHEY, CDR2 SVGAGI, per germline. CDR3 loop: CASSFGPIIAKNIQYF.

The rearrangement uses TRBV28 and TRBJ2-3. This CDR3 is built from 15 residues. Germline CDR1 MDHEN, CDR2 SYDVKM. CDR3: CASSLSDTSTDTQYF.

The gene calls are TRBV21-1 and TRBJ2-2. TRBV21-1 is given as a pseudogene. The CDR3 sequence is 16 residues long. This CDR3 reads CASSPSVVSNTGELFF.

The chain links TRBV27 to TRBJ2-1; the D gene TCRdb calls, TRBD1, cannot be checked with no DNA. Germline V gene sequence: CDR1 MNHEY, CDR2 SMNVEV (reference sequence). This CDR3 has 12 residues. CDR3 sequence: CASNPGGNEQFF.

The chain recombines TRBV2 with TRBJ2-1; absent DNA, TCRdb's TRBD2 call cannot be checked. Germline CDR1 reads SNHLY; CDR2 reads FYNNEI. CDR3 length: 13 amino acids. Here the CDR3 reads CASKAGGYNEQFF.

The chain combines TRBV7-3 with TRBJ2-1; TCRdb indicates TRBD2, and absent DNA this call remains unverified. Germline lookup yields CDR1 SGHTA and CDR2 FQGTGA. This CDR3 contains 15 residues. The CDR3 protein is CASSQQGLANNEQFF.

The chain carries TRBV3-1 and TRBJ1-5; TCRdb's assignment of TRBD1 cannot be checked, as there is no DNA. Germline V gene lookup returns CDR1 LGHDT and CDR2 YNNKEL (reference sequence). This CDR3 is 15 amino acids long. CDR3: CASSQTGTGVQPQHF.

The CDR3 protein is CASSLLDPGEKLFF. This chain links TRBV5-1 with TRBJ1-4; no DNA is available, so the TRBD1 call from TCRdb remains unchecked. Germline-derived CDR1 and CDR2 are SGHRS and YFSETQ. The CDR3 runs 14 residues.

J is TRBJ2-3 and V is TRBV11-2; TCRdb's D call, TRBD2, is unchecked because there is no DNA. Germline V CDR1 and CDR2: SGHAT, FQNNGV. The CDR3 contains 16 residues. The CDR3 region is CASSPWTGLSTDTQYF.

The chain joins TRBV20-1 to TRBJ2-3; no DNA is available, so the TRBD2 call from TCRdb remains unchecked. Germline CDR1 DFQATT, CDR2 SNEGSKA (reference sequence). The CDR3 is 14 residues long. The CDR3 sequence: CSARVAGAVDTQYF.

The CDR3 protein is CASSFAGASSYNEQFF. The chain has TRBV12-3 or TRBV12-4 and TRBJ2-1. The CDR3 loop spans 16 amino acids.

The chain has TRBV10-3 and TRBJ1-6; with no DNA, the TCRdb D assignment of TRBD1 cannot be verified. Germline V gene lookup returns CDR1 ENHRY and CDR2 SYGVKD. The CDR3 contains 16 residues. CDR3 protein: CAISDPPGTPDSPLHF.

The rearrangement links TRBV6-1 to TRBJ2-3; TCRdb indicates TRBD2, and absent DNA this call remains unverified. This CDR3 has 15 amino acids. Germline V CDR1 and CDR2: MNHNS, SASEGT. The CDR3 here is CASRIRGSFTDTQYF.

The gene calls are TRBV7-2 and TRBJ2-3; TCRdb gives TRBD2 as the D gene, but with no DNA this cannot be confirmed. The CDR3 is 14 residues long. Germline lookup yields CDR1 SGHTA and CDR2 FQGNSA. CDR3 region: CASSLPGVADTQYF.

This chain connects TRBV29-1 to TRBJ2-7; there is no DNA to check the TCRdb D call of TRBD1. The CDR3 is 14 residues long. Looked up from germline, CDR1 is SQVTM and CDR2 is ANQGSEA. CDR3 sequence reads: CSVEGTGGIYEQYF.

The chain carries TRBV20-1 and TRBJ2-5; TCRdb's assignment of TRBD1 cannot be checked, as there is no DNA. Germline lookup yields CDR1 DFQATT and CDR2 SNEGSKA (reference sequence). This CDR3 is 12 amino acids long. Here the CDR3 reads CSATGPGQTQYF.

The rearrangement links TRBV7-2 to TRBJ1-5; TCRdb indicates TRBD1, and absent DNA this call remains unverified. The CDR3 runs to 15 residues. Germline V gene lookup returns CDR1 SGHTA and CDR2 FQGNSA. The CDR3 sequence: CASSLAGRGYQPQHF.

The CDR3 sequence: CASSVDTGTNTEAFF. This chain uses TRBV9 with TRBJ1-1. This CDR3 spans 15 amino acids. Per germline, CDR1 SGDLS and CDR2 YYNGEE.

The chain carries TRBV20-1 and TRBJ2-3; TCRdb proposes TRBD1, but this gene call is untestable without DNA. This CDR3 has 15 amino acids. Germline CDR1 reads DFQATT; CDR2 reads SNEGSKA (reference sequence). CDR3: CSARLRRGSTDTQYF.

The CDR3 spells CASSGGVFEQYF. This chain links TRBV28 with TRBJ2-7; the D call of TRBD2 rests on TCRdb alone, since no DNA is present to check it. The CDR3 runs to 12 residues. Germline V gene data show CDR1 as MDHEN and CDR2 as SYDVKM.

The CDR3 is CAGGGVSNTQYF. The rearrangement links TRBV11-2 to TRBJ2-3; the TRBD1 assignment by TCRdb is unverifiable without DNA. This CDR3 is built from 12 residues. The germline CDR1 and CDR2 sequences are SGHAT and FQNNGV. The whole variable domain, remainder taken from reference TRBV11-2 and TRBJ2-3, is EAGVAQSPRYKIIEKRQSVAFWCNPISGHATLYWYQQILGQGPKLLIQFQNNGVVDDSQLPKDRFSAERLKGVDSTLKIQPAKLEDSAVYLCAGGGVSNTQYFGPGTRLTVL.